This record concerns one T cell receptor (beta chain) sequence. Its antigen remains undetermined. No quality values exist for individual bases; no much larger clone is one base distant. These data belong to a study of cytotoxic CD8 clonotypes in ibrutinib-treated CLL (dated by TCRdb to the early 2020s). Broadly, across the study: In this cohort, approximately 15 patients were treatment-naive and more than 9 were relapsed/refractory, while about 17 had unmutated IGHV. Partial responses were observed in about 25 patients and complete responses in 2; after a median follow-up of roughly 72 months, remission was maintained in 14 patients and progression was observed in about twelve. The response samples were drawn at a median of 12 months into treatment, with a range of about 6 to 36 months. On average, each sample yielded 270,000 or so productive templates and roughly 95,000 productive rearrangements. Longitudinal samples were obtainable from about 30% of the 86 participants in the trial. Cryopreserved peripheral blood mononuclear cells were collected before treatment, at response, and at either disease progression or sustained remission. All remission and progressive disease samples were collected while patients were still receiving ibrutinib. Study-wide conclusions, independent of this receptor: Public clonotypes were rare and either shrank or stayed stable during treatment, and the rise in clonality at ibrutinib response reflected expansion of private clonotypes. Sampling times were not matched between sustained-remission and progressing patients, and lymph node repertoires were not studied. Clonality increased at ibrutinib response, stayed stable in sustained remission, and fell back toward baseline at progression. At baseline, clonality was higher than in age-matched healthy donors and showed a strong correlation with circulating CD8+ T-cell counts.

V and J lose 3 bases and 3 bases, and a span of 8 bases separates them. The CDR3 has 13 amino acids, counting the end cysteine and phenylalanine. CDR3 DNA only is kept here, 39 bases in frame from base 1. CDR1 SGHDN and CDR2 FVKESK are derived from the germline V gene. The time point label, read with the paper, signifies: about twelve months on ibrutinib. For TCR beta library preparation, roughly 2 micrograms of genomic DNA were extracted from the cryopreserved PBMCs. High-throughput TCR beta sequencing was performed on longitudinal blood samples from CLL patients receiving ibrutinib monotherapy. The patients took part in an open-label, single-center phase 2 trial of ibrutinib monotherapy. A MiSeq instrument was used for deep resolution sequencing, which targeted depths ranging from 1 in 1 million up to 1 in 200,000 T cells, with coverage averaging 10x for each clonotype. TCR beta libraries were generated with the immunoSEQ hsTCRB Kit. Per the original workflow: ImmunoSEQ Data Assistant and ImmunoSEQ Analyzer were used for data analysis, and V, D and J genes were assigned according to IMGT definitions. Clonality, which ranges from 0 to 1, was calculated by subtracting the normalized Shannon entropy of productive rearrangement frequencies from one. Only overrepresented clonotypes making up at least 0.05% of each patient's repertoire were included in the public clonotype analysis. About twelve age-matched healthy donor repertoires from immuneACCESS were used as controls for clonality. TCRdb limited this immuneACCESS table to in-frame rearrangements with V and J called. A share of clones is missing; checked studies link under half to unresolved V genes, and the rest is unexplained. The V and J calls and clone size come from that table; D and trimming were worked out from the DNA. Across this sample there are more than 200,000 clones, with just over 70% seen only once. About 6% of the sample goes to the ten largest clones.

Sequences were derived from PBMCs, sampled after 12 months of ibrutinib treatment. The source of this sequence is a human donor with chronic lymphocytic leukemia. Here the chain combines TRBV14 and TRBJ1-1; TRBD1 could be the D gene, as 6 bases match. CDR3 reads: CASSHDRHTEAFF. The sequenced DNA: TGTGCCAGCAGCCACGACAGGCACACTGAAGCTTTCTTT. The entire variable domain, with the stretches around the CDR3 drawn from the reference TRBV14 and TRBJ1-1 proteins, is EAGVTQFPSHSVIEKGQTVTLRCDPISGHDNLYWYRRVMGKEIKFLLHFVKESKQDESGMPNNRFLAERTGGTYSTLKVQPAELEDSGVYFCASSHDRHTEAFFGQGTRLTVV.